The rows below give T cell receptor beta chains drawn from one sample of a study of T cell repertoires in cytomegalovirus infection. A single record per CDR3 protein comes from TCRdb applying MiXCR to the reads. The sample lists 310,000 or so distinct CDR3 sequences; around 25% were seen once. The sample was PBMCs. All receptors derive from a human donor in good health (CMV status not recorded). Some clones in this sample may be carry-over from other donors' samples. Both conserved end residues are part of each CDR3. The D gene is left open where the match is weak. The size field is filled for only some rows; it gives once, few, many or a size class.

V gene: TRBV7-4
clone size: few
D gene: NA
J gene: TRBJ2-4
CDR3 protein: CASSSTGKEAKNIQYF
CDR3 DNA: TGTGCCAGCAGCTCTACAGGGAAAGAAGCCAAAAACATTCAGTACTTC

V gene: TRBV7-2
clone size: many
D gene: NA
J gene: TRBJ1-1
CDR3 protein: CASSIGGQRVTEAFF
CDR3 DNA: TGTGCCAGCAGCATAGGAGGACAGCGGGTCACTGAAGCTTTCTTT

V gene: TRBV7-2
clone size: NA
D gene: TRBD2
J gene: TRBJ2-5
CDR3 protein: CASSLFSGGFWETQYF
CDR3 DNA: TGTGCCAGCAGCTTATTTAGCGGGGGTTTCTGGGAGACCCAGTACTTC

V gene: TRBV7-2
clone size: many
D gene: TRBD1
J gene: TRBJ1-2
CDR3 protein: CASSPPQDRGGWTYGYTF
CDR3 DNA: TGTGCCAGCAGCCCCCCCCAGGACAGGGGTGGTTGGACCTATGGCTACACCTTC

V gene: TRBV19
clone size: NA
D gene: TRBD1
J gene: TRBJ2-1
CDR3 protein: CASSILRDRVGNEQFF
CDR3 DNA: TGTGCCAGTAGTATACTCCGGGACAGGGTGGGCAATGAGCAGTTCTTC

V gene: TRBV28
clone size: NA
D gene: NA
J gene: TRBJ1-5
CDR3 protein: CASLAPGSSQPQHF
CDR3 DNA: TGTGCCTCCTTGGCGCCAGGGTCGTCCCAGCCCCAGCATTTT

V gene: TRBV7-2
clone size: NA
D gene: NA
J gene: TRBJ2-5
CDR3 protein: CASSRDRGNQYF
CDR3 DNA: TGTGCCAGCAGCCGGGACCGGGGGAACCAGTACTTC

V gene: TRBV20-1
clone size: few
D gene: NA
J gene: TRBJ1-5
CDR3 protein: CSAAQADSNQPQHF
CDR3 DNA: TGCAGTGCAGCCCAGGCAGATAGCAATCAGCCCCAGCATTTT

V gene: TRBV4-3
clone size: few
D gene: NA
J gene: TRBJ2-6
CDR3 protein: CASSQARGANVLTF
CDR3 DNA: TGCGCCAGCAGCCAAGCTCGTGGGGCCAACGTCCTGACTTTC

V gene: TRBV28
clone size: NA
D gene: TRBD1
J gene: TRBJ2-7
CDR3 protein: CASSLWTGGYEQYF
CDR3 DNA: TGTGCCAGCAGTTTATGGACAGGGGGCTACGAGCAGTACTTC

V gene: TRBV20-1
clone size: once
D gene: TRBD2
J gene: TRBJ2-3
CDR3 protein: CSAPTFGGGLGTDTQYF
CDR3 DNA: TGCAGTGCCCCTACATTCGGGGGAGGGCTAGGCACAGATACGCAGTATTTT

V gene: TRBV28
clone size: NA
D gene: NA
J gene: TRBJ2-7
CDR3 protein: CASSSPAVGGSYEQYF
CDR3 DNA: TGTGCCAGCAGCTCCCCAGCGGTAGGTGGCTCCTACGAGCAGTACTTC

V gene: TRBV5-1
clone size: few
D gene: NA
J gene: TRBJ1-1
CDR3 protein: CASNKGGTEAEAFF
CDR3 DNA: TGCGCCAGCAATAAGGGGGGGACGGAGGCTGAAGCTTTCTTT